This entry features one T cell receptor (beta chain) sequence. MiXCR, applied by TCRdb to the 5' RACE reads, yields one record per CDR3 protein. The sample carries fewer than 250,000 distinct CDR3 sequences, around 25% recorded once. These data come from a study of CD8 T cells in ankylosing spondylitis. The TCR originated in a male donor with ankylosing spondylitis or in good health (not recorded which). The sample comprised blood, either unsorted or a sorted T cell fraction (not recorded which).

The DNA for the CDR3 is TGTGCCAGCAGCGTAGGGGAAGGGCATGAGCAGTTCTTC. Its protein product is CASSVGEGHEQFF. This chain links TRBV9 with TRBJ2-1; D is undetermined. The germline V gene has CDR1 SGDLS and CDR2 YYNGEE. The V gene lost 0 bases and the J gene lost 8 bases, with 9 bases spanning the gap. There are 13 residues in the CDR3.